These T cell receptor beta chains were read from a single sample in a study of beta chain features in type 1 diabetes. Sequenced by immunoSEQ multiplex PCR; TCRdb stores in-frame clones only, minus some. The sample carries about 370,000 clones, approximately 16% recorded once. Input material: naive CD4+ T cells from blood. These receptors all come from a woman between 18 and 29 years old in good health. The CDR3 runs from the conserved cysteine through the conserved F or W. D genes are given only for firm matches. The listing skips clone size in some rows; elsewhere it reads once, few, many or a size class.

J gene: TRBJ1-1
V gene: TRBV4-1
D gene: -
clone size: -
CDR3 protein: CASSQGVQGWNTEAFF
CDR3 DNA: TGCGCCAGCAGCCAAGGAGTTCAGGGATGGAACACTGAAGCTTTCTTT

J gene: TRBJ2-1
V gene: TRBV4-1
D gene: -
clone size: -
CDR3 protein: CASSPRAGYNEQFF
CDR3 DNA: TGCGCCAGCAGCCCACGTGCAGGTTACAATGAGCAGTTCTTC

J gene: TRBJ2-5
V gene: TRBV27
D gene: -
clone size: -
CDR3 protein: CASSLSGTVAAQYF
CDR3 DNA: TGTGCCAGCAGTTTATCCGGGACGGTAGCGGCCCAGTACTTC

J gene: TRBJ2-3
V gene: TRBV7-8
D gene: -
clone size: -
CDR3 protein: CASSGRVATRWDTQYF
CDR3 DNA: TGTGCCAGCAGCGGGCGGGTCGCTACCCGATGGGATACGCAGTATTTT

J gene: TRBJ2-3
V gene: TRBV15
D gene: -
clone size: few
CDR3 protein: CATSSEDRDKGTDTQYF
CDR3 DNA: TGTGCCACCAGCAGCGAGGACCGGGACAAAGGCACAGATACGCAGTATTTT

J gene: TRBJ2-1
V gene: TRBV7-9
D gene: -
clone size: -
CDR3 protein: CASSLRTSSRYNEQFF
CDR3 DNA: TGTGCCAGCAGCTTACGAACTAGCTCTCGCTACAATGAGCAGTTCTTC

J gene: TRBJ1-5
V gene: TRBV30
D gene: -
clone size: few
CDR3 protein: CAWGFQDNQPQHF
CDR3 DNA: TGTGCCTGGGGGTTCCAGGATAATCAGCCCCAGCATTTT

J gene: TRBJ1-1
V gene: TRBV19
D gene: TRBD1
clone size: few
CDR3 protein: CASSILGQGIEAFF
CDR3 DNA: TGTGCCAGTAGTATCCTAGGACAGGGGATTGAAGCTTTCTTT

J gene: TRBJ1-1
V gene: TRBV15
D gene: -
clone size: -
CDR3 protein: CATSRDKRPKGEAFF
CDR3 DNA: TGTGCCACCAGCAGAGATAAACGGCCGAAGGGGGAAGCTTTCTTT

J gene: TRBJ2-7
V gene: TRBV29-1
D gene: TRBD1
clone size: few
CDR3 protein: CSVDSGGRDEQYF
CDR3 DNA: TGCAGCGTTGACTCAGGGGGCCGGGACGAGCAGTACTTC

J gene: TRBJ2-4
V gene: TRBV9
D gene: TRBD1
clone size: -
CDR3 protein: CASSPSRDRGLAKNIQYF
CDR3 DNA: TGTGCCAGCAGCCCCTCCCGGGACAGGGGATTAGCCAAAAACATTCAGTACTTC

J gene: TRBJ1-1
V gene: TRBV6-5
D gene: -
clone size: few
CDR3 protein: CASSSRGANTEAFF
CDR3 DNA: TGTGCCAGCAGTTCCCGGGGGGCGAACACTGAAGCTTTCTTT

J gene: TRBJ2-1
V gene: TRBV28
D gene: -
clone size: -
CDR3 protein: CASSLYGTSEQFF
CDR3 DNA: TGTGCCAGCAGTTTATACGGGACTTCGGAGCAGTTCTTC

J gene: TRBJ2-1
V gene: TRBV19
D gene: TRBD2
clone size: few
CDR3 protein: CASSIGRLAELYNEQFF
CDR3 DNA: TGTGCCAGTAGCATTGGGCGACTAGCGGAGCTCTACAATGAGCAGTTCTTC

J gene: TRBJ1-2
V gene: TRBV4-2
D gene: -
clone size: -
CDR3 protein: CASSQDWGANYGYTF
CDR3 DNA: TGTGCCAGCAGCCAAGATTGGGGGGCTAACTATGGCTACACCTTC

J gene: TRBJ2-5
V gene: TRBV28
D gene: -
clone size: -
CDR3 protein: CASSLWDRDWQETQYF
CDR3 DNA: TGTGCCAGCAGTTTATGGGACCGGGACTGGCAAGAGACCCAGTACTTC

J gene: TRBJ2-3
V gene: TRBV11-1
D gene: -
clone size: few
CDR3 protein: CASSLEGRDLQYF
CDR3 DNA: TGTGCCAGCAGCTTAGAGGGACGGGACTTGCAGTATTTT

J gene: TRBJ2-3
V gene: TRBV5-1
D gene: TRBD2
clone size: -
CDR3 protein: CASSRTSGRDTQYF
CDR3 DNA: TGCGCCAGCTCCCGGACTAGCGGACGTGATACGCAGTATTTT

J gene: TRBJ2-2
V gene: TRBV7-7
D gene: TRBD1
clone size: -
CDR3 protein: CASRRDRGNTGELFF
CDR3 DNA: TGTGCCAGCAGACGGGACAGGGGAAACACCGGGGAGCTGTTTTTT

J gene: TRBJ2-6
V gene: TRBV7-2
D gene: TRBD1
clone size: few
CDR3 protein: CASSRGGTGANVLTF
CDR3 DNA: TGTGCCAGCAGCCGAGGGGGCACCGGGGCCAACGTCCTGACTTTC

J gene: TRBJ2-1
V gene: TRBV5-1
D gene: TRBD2
clone size: few
CDR3 protein: CASSLVGGNNEQFF
CDR3 DNA: TGCGCCAGCAGCTTGGTCGGGGGGAACAATGAGCAGTTCTTC

J gene: TRBJ2-1
V gene: TRBV9
D gene: TRBD2
clone size: few
CDR3 protein: CASSVGGGPASYNEQFF
CDR3 DNA: TGTGCCAGCAGCGTCGGCGGGGGACCCGCCTCCTACAATGAGCAGTTCTTC

J gene: TRBJ2-5
V gene: TRBV5-8
D gene: TRBD2
clone size: -
CDR3 protein: CASSSPTSGRSHRETQYF
CDR3 DNA: TGTGCCAGCAGCTCGCCTACTAGCGGGAGATCTCATAGGGAGACCCAGTACTTC

J gene: TRBJ2-1
V gene: TRBV28
D gene: TRBD1
clone size: few
CDR3 protein: CASSLRQGRFF
CDR3 DNA: TGTGCCAGCAGTCTCCGACAGGGGCGGTTCTTC

J gene: TRBJ1-2
V gene: TRBV30
D gene: -
clone size: few
CDR3 protein: CAWSVQTTNYGYTF
CDR3 DNA: TGTGCCTGGAGTGTTCAAACAACTAACTATGGCTACACCTTC

J gene: TRBJ2-1
V gene: TRBV18
D gene: -
clone size: few
CDR3 protein: CASSPPVRGRYNEQFF
CDR3 DNA: TGTGCCAGCTCACCCCCTGTTCGAGGGAGATACAATGAGCAGTTCTTC

J gene: TRBJ2-5
V gene: TRBV28
D gene: -
clone size: -
CDR3 protein: CASSLPTVQETQYF
CDR3 DNA: TGTGCCAGCAGTTTACCAACAGTGCAAGAGACCCAGTACTTC

J gene: TRBJ2-3
V gene: TRBV9
D gene: TRBD1
clone size: -
CDR3 protein: CASSEGQGVTDTQYF
CDR3 DNA: TGTGCCAGCAGCGAGGGACAGGGCGTCACAGATACGCAGTATTTT

J gene: TRBJ2-7
V gene: TRBV4-2
D gene: -
clone size: few
CDR3 protein: CASSLPSVSSYEQYF
CDR3 DNA: TGTGCCAGCAGCCTCCCTAGTGTTAGCTCCTACGAGCAGTACTTC

J gene: TRBJ2-3
V gene: TRBV7-9
D gene: TRBD1
clone size: -
CDR3 protein: CASSPGSLDRDRTDTQYF
CDR3 DNA: TGTGCCAGCAGCCCGGGATCCCTCGACAGGGACCGCACAGATACGCAGTATTTT

J gene: TRBJ2-5
V gene: TRBV5-1
D gene: TRBD1
clone size: few
CDR3 protein: CASSLAGTGQETQYF
CDR3 DNA: TGCGCCAGCAGCTTGGCCGGGACAGGCCAAGAGACCCAGTACTTC

J gene: TRBJ2-1
V gene: TRBV19
D gene: TRBD1
clone size: -
CDR3 protein: CASAPGQGYNEQFF
CDR3 DNA: TGTGCCAGCGCTCCGGGACAGGGCTACAATGAGCAGTTCTTC